Listed here are 21 T cell receptor beta chains from one sample, sequenced in a study of blood T cell repertoires in COVID-19. Measured with immunoSEQ multiplex PCR; TCRdb has only the in-frame clones, and not every one. The data contain about 240,000 clones, roughly 80% of them singletons. Sequencing used peripheral blood. The receptor source for this set is a woman aged 70-85 years with acute or convalescent COVID-19.

In this sample, this clone turned up once. V gene TRBV9 combines with J gene TRBJ1-4; maybe TRBD1 (5 bases). Trimming took off 3 bases at V and 8 bases at J, with 17 bases between the two ends. The CDR3 is 15 residues long. Germline V gives CDR1 SGDLS, CDR2 YYNGEE. CDR3 sequence reads: CASSAPGRRGEKLFF. The CDR3 DNA sequence: TGTGCCAGCAGCGCACCGGGACGGAGGGGAGAAAAACTGTTTTTT.

The chain links TRBV5-1 to TRBJ2-5; 10 nucleotides match TRBD2. The CDR3 spans 14 residues. CDR1 is SGHRS, CDR2 YFSETQ, per germline. V lost 4 bases, J lost 3 bases, and 3 bases stayed unmatched. This CDR3 is CASSPGLAKETQYF. DNA for the CDR3: TGCGCCAGCAGCCCGGGACTAGCGAAAGAGACCCAGTACTTC.

The rearrangement links TRBV4-3 to TRBJ1-1; D call uncertain. Per the germline V gene, CDR1 is LGHNA and CDR2 is YSLEER. This CDR3 has 13 residues. V gave up 3 bases and J gave up 1 base, with 6 bases separating them. The CDR3 DNA follows: TGCGCCAGCAGCCATAAACAGAACACTGAAGCTTTCTTT. This encodes CASSHKQNTEAFF.

V gene TRBV28 combines with J gene TRBJ2-2, with 7 bases aligning to TRBD1. The V segment lost 5 bases and the J segment 1 base; nucleotides outside the gene matches: 7. This CDR3 has 16 residues. Germline values: CDR1 MDHEN, CDR2 SYDVKM. This CDR3 is CASSPTGVGNTGELFF. CDR3 sequence (DNA): TGTGCCAGCAGTCCTACAGGGGTCGGGAACACCGGGGAGCTGTTTTTT.

This clone has just a few counts. The chain uses TRBV3-1 (or the pseudogene TRBV3-2) and TRBJ2-7, with a possible D match to TRBD1 (5 bases). Trimming stripped 0 bases from V and 6 bases from J, with 6 bases between. The CDR3 sequence is 12 residues long. The germline V gene encodes CDR1 LGHDT and CDR2 YNNKEL (reference sequence). DNA of the CDR3: TGTGCCAGCAGCCAAGATAGGGGCGAGCAGTACTTC. Protein product: CASSQDRGEQYF.

The table lists this clone with a few counts. The genes are TRBV14 and TRBJ1-2; tentative D call: TRBD1 (5 bases). Deletions cut 1 base from V and 7 bases from J, with 19 bases between. This CDR3 spans 16 amino acids. Germline V lookup: CDR1 SGHDN, CDR2 FVKESK. The DNA of the CDR3 is TGTGCCAGCAGCCAAGCTGACAGCCGCCTCCTGCCTGGCTACACCTTC. This translates into CASSQADSRLLPGYTF.

The chain links TRBV5-6 to TRBJ1-4; D is unresolved. The CDR3 covers 11 residues. V lost 4 bases and J lost 10, with 8 bases in between. CDR1 is SGHDT, CDR2 YYEEEE, per germline. The CDR3 nucleotides read TGTGCCAGCAGCCAGGTGGGAAAACTGTTTTTT. Its protein is CASSQVGKLFF.

This chain connects TRBV4-2 to TRBJ2-2; a possible D gene is TRBD1 (6 bases). The V end lost 1 base, the J end lost 11 bases, and 17 bases lay between the germline ends. Per germline, CDR1 LGHNA and CDR2 YNFKEQ. The CDR3 covers 15 residues. CDR3: CASSQGTQQGGELFF. The CDR3 bases are TGTGCCAGCAGCCAAGGGACCCAACAGGGCGGCGAGCTGTTTTTT.

The V and J genes are TRBV6-5 and TRBJ2-5; D gene ambiguous. The V and J ends lost 4 bases and 5 bases respectively, with 14 bases between them. This CDR3 is 14 amino acids long. The germline V gene has CDR1 MNHEY and CDR2 SVGAGI. CDR3 protein: CASSWQESLETQYF. The CDR3 coding sequence is TGTGCCAGCAGTTGGCAAGAATCGCTCGAGACCCAGTACTTC.

This chain uses TRBV5-6 with TRBJ1-1; tentatively, D is TRBD1 (5 bases). The V and J ends lost 1 base and 5 bases respectively, with 12 bases between them. Germline CDR1 and CDR2: SGHDT and YYEEEE. The CDR3 runs to 14 residues. The CDR3 loop reads CASSLLGARTEAFF. In DNA, the CDR3 is TGTGCCAGCAGCTTGTTAGGGGCGCGTACTGAAGCTTTCTTT.

This chain's CDR3 is CATSDAGLAGGQQFF. CDR3 coding DNA: TGTGCCACCAGTGACGCGGGACTAGCGGGGGGGCAGCAGTTCTTC. V gene TRBV24-1 combines with J gene TRBJ2-1; 16 bases are shared with TRBD2. The ends lost 4 bases at V and 11 bases at J; junction bases unmatched: 4. The length of the CDR3 is 15 residues. Germline values: CDR1 KGHDR, CDR2 SFDVKD.

To note about this clone: Other nucleotide sequences in the sample specify the same CDR3. The rearrangement links TRBV5-4 to TRBJ2-7, with TRBD1 matching 11 bases. This CDR3 has 14 residues. The J segment lost 4 bases and the V segment lost 4 bases, leaving 4 bases of the junction unmatched. Per germline, CDR1 SGHNT and CDR2 YYREEE (reference sequence). CDR3 amino acids: CASSPGDRGYEQYF. The CDR3 DNA sequence: TGTGCCAGCAGCCCAGGGGACAGGGGGTACGAGCAGTACTTC.

The chain combines TRBV14 with TRBJ2-7; D perhaps matches TRBD1 (5 bases). The V gene lost 8 bases and the J gene lost 5 bases, with 16 bases spanning the gap. Germline CDR1 and CDR2: SGHDN and FVKESK. The CDR3 extends over 13 amino acids. This chain's CDR3 is CASGRQGGNEQYF. The CDR3 DNA reads as TGTGCCAGCGGAAGGCAGGGTGGCAACGAGCAGTACTTC. Complete variable domain (other parts from reference TRBV14 and TRBJ2-7): EAGVTQFPSHSVIEKGQTVTLRCDPISGHDNLYWYRRVMGKEIKFLLHFVKESKQDESGMPNNRFLAERTGGTYSTLKVQPAELEDSGVYFCASGRQGGNEQYFGPGTRLTVT.

This chain connects TRBV6-1 to TRBJ2-7; 9 bases map to TRBD2. The germline gives CDR1 MNHNS, CDR2 SASEGT. V gave up 1 base and J gave up 0 bases; unmatched junction bases: 4. There are 16 residues in the CDR3. CDR3 DNA: TGTGCCAGCAGTGAAGATGGTAGCGGGAGCTCCTACGAGCAGTACTTC. It encodes CASSEDGSGSSYEQYF.

The rearrangement links TRBV11-1 to TRBJ1-1; possibly TRBD1 for D (5 bases). The CDR3 consists of 12 residues. CDR1 and CDR2 from the germline V gene are SGHAT and FQDESV (reference sequence). V was trimmed by 1 base and J by 10 bases, leaving 10 bases between them. The CDR3 region is CASSLEGLGAFF. Written as DNA, the CDR3 is TGTGCCAGCAGCTTAGAGGGGCTGGGAGCTTTCTTT.

CDR3: CASSPGLSVNTQYF. As DNA, the CDR3 is TGTGCCAGCAGCCCGGGACTTTCCGTGAATACGCAGTATTTT. The chain recombines TRBV3-1 (or the pseudogene TRBV3-2) with TRBJ2-3; maybe TRBD2 (6 bases). This CDR3 contains 14 residues. Germline V gene lookup returns CDR1 LGHDT and CDR2 YNNKEL (reference sequence). V was trimmed by 4 bases and J by 7 bases, leaving 15 bases between them.

This clone was observed once. Compared with germline, one end of the junction differs, possibly owing to a read error. The gene calls are TRBV11-2 and TRBJ2-3; perhaps TRBD2 as D (6 bases). Per germline, CDR1 SGHAT and CDR2 FQNNGV. This CDR3 comprises 14 residues. For the CDR3, the DNA is TGTGCCAGCAGGTTAGCGGCGGGAACAGATACGCAGTATTTT. Protein sequence: CASRLAAGTDTQYF.

J is TRBJ1-2 and V is TRBV7-9; 7 bases align to TRBD1. This CDR3 is 14 amino acids long. Looked up from germline, CDR1 is SEHNR and CDR2 is FQNEAQ (reference sequence). The V and J ends lost 6 bases and 3 bases, in that order; junction bases with no gene match: 7. CDR3 sequence (DNA): TGTGCCAGCAGTCGGACAGGTCGAGACTATGGCTACACCTTC. This translates into CASSRTGRDYGYTF. Supplemented by reference TRBV7-9 and TRBJ1-2, the full variable domain reads DTGVSQNPRHKITKRGQNVTFRCDPISEHNRLYWYRQTLGQGPEFLTYFQNEAQLEKSRLLSDRFSAERPKGSFSTLEIQRTEQGDSAMYLCASSRTGRDYGYTFGSGTRLTVV.

This chain connects TRBV2 to TRBJ1-2; D is unresolved. From germline, CDR1 is SNHLY and CDR2 FYNNEI. Trimming left V 7 bases short and J 6 bases short, with 18 bases between. This CDR3 is 14 amino acids long. The CDR3 DNA is TGTGCCAGCACCCCGGAAGAGGGTCCCAATGGCTACACCTTC. This sequence encodes CASTPEEGPNGYTF.

This chain's CDR3 is CASSLGGSGGAGYTF. CDR3 DNA: TGCGCCAGCAGCTTGGGAGGTTCCGGAGGGGCCGGCTACACCTTC. This chain connects TRBV5-1 to TRBJ1-2, with D possibly TRBD1 on 5 matching bases. Germline-derived CDR1 and CDR2 are SGHRS and YFSETQ. The CDR3 is 15 amino acids. V shed 0 bases and J shed 8 bases, with 17 bases lying between them. Combining the CDR3 with reference TRBV5-1 and TRBJ1-2 gives the whole variable domain KAGVTQTPRYLIKTRGQQVTLSCSPISGHRSVSWYQQTPGQGLQFLFEYFSETQRNKGNFPGRFSGRQFSNSRSEMNVSTLELGDSALYLCASSLGGSGGAGYTFGSGTRLTVV.

The chain joins TRBV25-1 to TRBJ2-1; the match to TRBD1 covers 10 bases. The length of the CDR3 is 13 residues. Trimming at V came to 4 bases and at J to 13 bases, leaving 7 bases not matched to a gene. Germline V lookup: CDR1 MGHDK, CDR2 SYGVNS. In DNA, the CDR3 is TGTGCCAGCAGTGGGGGGGACAGGGGTTATCAGTTCTTC. Translating gives CASSGGDRGYQFF.